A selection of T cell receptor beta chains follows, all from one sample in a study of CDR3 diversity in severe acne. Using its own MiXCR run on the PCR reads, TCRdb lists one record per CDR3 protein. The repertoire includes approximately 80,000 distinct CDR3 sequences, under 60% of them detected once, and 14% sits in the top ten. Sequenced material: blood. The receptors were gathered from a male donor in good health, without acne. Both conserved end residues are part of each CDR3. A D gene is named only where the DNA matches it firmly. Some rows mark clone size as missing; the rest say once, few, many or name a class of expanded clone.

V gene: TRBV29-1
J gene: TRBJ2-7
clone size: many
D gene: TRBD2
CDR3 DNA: TGCAGCGTTGAAGACCCACTAGCGGGAGATCGCTACGAGCAGTACTTC
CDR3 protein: CSVEDPLAGDRYEQYF

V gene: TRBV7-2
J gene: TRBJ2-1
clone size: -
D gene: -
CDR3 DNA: TGTGCCAGCAGGAGGGCTCTGAACAATGAGCAGTTCTTC
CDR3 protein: CASRRALNNEQFF

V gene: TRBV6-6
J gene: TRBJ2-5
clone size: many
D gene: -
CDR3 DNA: TGTGCCAGCAGGCCGGAGGGGGTGAAGACCCAGTACTTC
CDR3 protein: CASRPEGVKTQYF

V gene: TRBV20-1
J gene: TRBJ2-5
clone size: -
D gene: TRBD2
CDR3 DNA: TGCAGTGCCAGTCGACTAGCGGGAGCTTACCAGGAAGAGACCCAGTACTTC
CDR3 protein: CSASRLAGAYQEETQYF

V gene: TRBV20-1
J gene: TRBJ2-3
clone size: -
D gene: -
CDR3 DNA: TGCAGTGCTAGAGGAAGGCAGGGGACCACAGATACGCAGTATTTT
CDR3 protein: CSARGRQGTTDTQYF

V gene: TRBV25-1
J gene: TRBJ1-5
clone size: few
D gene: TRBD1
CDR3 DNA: TGTGCCAGCAGCCCAAGTGGACAGGGGGGGAATCAGCCCCAGCATTTT
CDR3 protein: CASSPSGQGGNQPQHF

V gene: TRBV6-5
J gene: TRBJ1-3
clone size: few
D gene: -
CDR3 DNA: TGTGCCAGCAGATCCAAGCCCTCTGGAAACACCATATATTTT
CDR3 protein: CASRSKPSGNTIYF

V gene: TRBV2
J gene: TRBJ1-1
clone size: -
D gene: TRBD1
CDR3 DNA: TGTGTCAGCAGGGGGGGGGTGAACACTGAAGCTTTCTTT
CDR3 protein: CVSRGGVNTEAFF

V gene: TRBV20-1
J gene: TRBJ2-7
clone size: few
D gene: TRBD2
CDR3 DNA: TGCAGTGCTAGACTAGCGGACTACGAGCAGTACTTC
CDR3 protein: CSARLADYEQYF

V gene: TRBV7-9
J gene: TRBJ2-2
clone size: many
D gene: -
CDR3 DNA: TGTGTCGGGCAGACCGGGGAGCTGTTTTTT
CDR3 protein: CVGQTGELFF

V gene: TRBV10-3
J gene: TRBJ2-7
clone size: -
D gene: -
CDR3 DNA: TGTGCCATCAGTGAGGACTATACTTACGAGCAGTACTTC
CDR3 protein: CAISEDYTYEQYF

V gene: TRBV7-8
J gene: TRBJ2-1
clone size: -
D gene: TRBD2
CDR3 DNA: TGTGCCAGCAGCTATATAGCGGGCGACAATGAGCAGTTCTTC
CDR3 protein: CASSYIAGDNEQFF

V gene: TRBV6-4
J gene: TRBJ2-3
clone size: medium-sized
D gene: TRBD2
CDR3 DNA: TGTGCCAGCAGTGACTCGTCAAGCGGGGGGGATACGCAGTATTTT
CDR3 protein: CASSDSSSGGDTQYF

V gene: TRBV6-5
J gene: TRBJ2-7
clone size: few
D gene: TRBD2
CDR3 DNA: TGTGCCAGCAGCACTACCCGGGACTACCCCTACGAGCAGTACTTC
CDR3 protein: CASSTTRDYPYEQYF

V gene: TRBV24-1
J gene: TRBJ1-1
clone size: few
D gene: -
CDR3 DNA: TGTGCCACCAGTGATGGGGGGGCACCCGGCACTGAAGCTTTCTTT
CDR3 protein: CATSDGGAPGTEAFF

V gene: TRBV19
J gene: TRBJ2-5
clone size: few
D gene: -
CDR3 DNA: TGTGCCAGTAGTCCCGGGGGGCGAGAGACCCAGTACTTC
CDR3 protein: CASSPGGRETQYF

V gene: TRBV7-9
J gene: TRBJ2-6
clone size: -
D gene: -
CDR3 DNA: TGTGCCAGCAGCGTACTGACTTTC
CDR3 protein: CASSVLTF

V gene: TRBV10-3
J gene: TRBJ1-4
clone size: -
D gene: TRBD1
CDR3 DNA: TGTGCCAGCGTCGGGACAGGGCATGAAAAACTGTTTTTT
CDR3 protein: CASVGTGHEKLFF

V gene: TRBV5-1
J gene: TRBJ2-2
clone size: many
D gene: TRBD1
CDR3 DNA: TGCGCCAGCAGCTTGGGTGGACAGGCCCCCCCCGGGGAGCTGTTTTTT
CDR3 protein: CASSLGGQAPPGELFF

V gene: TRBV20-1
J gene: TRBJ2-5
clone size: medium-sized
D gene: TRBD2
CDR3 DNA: TGCAGTGCTAGAGATGTCAGCGGGAGAGCCATGGAGACCCAGTACTTC
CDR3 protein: CSARDVSGRAMETQYF

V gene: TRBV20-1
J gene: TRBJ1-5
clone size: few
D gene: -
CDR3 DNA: TGCAGTGCTAGAAAGTTCGGACAGCCCCAGCATTTT
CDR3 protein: CSARKFGQPQHF

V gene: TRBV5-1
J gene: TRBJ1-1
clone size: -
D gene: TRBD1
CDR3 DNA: TGCGCCAGCAGCTTAGACGTGACAGGGGGCTTACAAGCTTTCTTT
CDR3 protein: CASSLDVTGGLQAFF

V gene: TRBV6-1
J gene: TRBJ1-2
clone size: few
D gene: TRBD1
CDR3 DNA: TGTGCCAGCATTCTGGGACAGGTTTGGAACTATGGCTACACCTTC
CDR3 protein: CASILGQVWNYGYTF

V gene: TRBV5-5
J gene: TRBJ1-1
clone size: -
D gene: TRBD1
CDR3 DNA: TGTGCCAGCAGTAGCCCGGGACAGGACTCAGCTTTCTTT
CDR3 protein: CASSSPGQDSAFF

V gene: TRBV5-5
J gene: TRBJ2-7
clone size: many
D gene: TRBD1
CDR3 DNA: TGTGCCAGCACTCGACAGGGGTCGCCCTACGAGCAGTACTTC
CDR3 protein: CASTRQGSPYEQYF

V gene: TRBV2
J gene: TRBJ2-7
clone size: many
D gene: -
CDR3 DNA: TGTGCCAGCAGTGAAAATGGGGGGCCCTTTCCCTACGAGCAGTACTTC
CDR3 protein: CASSENGGPFPYEQYF

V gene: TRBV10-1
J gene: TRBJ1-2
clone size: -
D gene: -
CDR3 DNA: TGCGCCAGCAGGGAGAGAACCTATGGCTACACCTTC
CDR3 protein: CASRERTYGYTF

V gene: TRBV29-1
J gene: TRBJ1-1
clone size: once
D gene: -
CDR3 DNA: TGCAGCGCGGGCAGCAGACAAATAAACACTGAAGCTTTCTTT
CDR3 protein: CSAGSRQINTEAFF

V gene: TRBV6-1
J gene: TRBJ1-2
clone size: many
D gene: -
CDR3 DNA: TGTGCCAGCAGTGAAAGAGGAGGGGGGGATGGCTACACCTTC
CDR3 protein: CASSERGGGDGYTF

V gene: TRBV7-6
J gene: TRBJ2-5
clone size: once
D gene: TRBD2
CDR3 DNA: TGTGCCAGCTCAAGGGGACTAGCGGGAGTGGGTCAAGAGACCCAGTACTTC
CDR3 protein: CASSRGLAGVGQETQYF

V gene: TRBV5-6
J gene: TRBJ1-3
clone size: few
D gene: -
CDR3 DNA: TGTGCCAGCAGCCACCAGTTTGACAGCTCTGGAAACACCATATATTTT
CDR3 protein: CASSHQFDSSGNTIYF

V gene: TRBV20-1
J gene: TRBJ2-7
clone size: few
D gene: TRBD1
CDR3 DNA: TGCAGTGCGGCTGGGACAGGCTCCTACGAGCAGTACTTC
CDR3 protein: CSAAGTGSYEQYF

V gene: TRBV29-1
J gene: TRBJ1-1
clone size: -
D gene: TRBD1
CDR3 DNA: TGCAGCGGCAGGGGGCCTGAAGCTTTCTTT
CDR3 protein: CSGRGPEAFF